These 4 T cell receptor beta chains share one sample of origin, sequenced in a study of molecular identifiers for immune sequencing clone quantification. TCRdb reanalysed the PCR reads using MiXCR and keeps one entry per CDR3 protein. This repertoire shows about 100,000 distinct CDR3 sequences, around 30% found once; its top ten account for about 9.1%. Sequenced sample: naive CD8+ T cells from blood, with Jurkat cell RNA spiked in. The subset is: FACS-sorted CD8+CD4-CCR7+CD45RA+ naive T cells. The receptors here all came from a human donor in good health. Some libraries in this study had Jurkat cell RNA spiked in.

This clonotype was seen only once. Given a much more abundant clone one base away, this may be a read error. This rearrangement joins TRBV29-1 to TRBJ2-7; a possible D gene is TRBD2 (5 bases). Germline lookup yields CDR1 SQVTM and CDR2 ANQGSEA. Trimming cost V 4 bases and J 5 bases, with 15 bases left between them. The CDR3 sequence is 13 residues long. The CDR3 spells CSVVSCVGNEQYF. CDR3 DNA sequence: TGCAGCGTTGTTTCGTGCGTCGGGAACGAGCAGTACTTC.

Note on this clonotype: A clone one base away is much larger, so this may be a read error. This chain joins TRBV4-3 and TRBJ2-7; either TRBD1 or TRBD2 may supply D (5 bases each). The CDR3 covers 15 residues. V lost 4 bases and J lost 0, with 13 bases in between. Germline V lookup: CDR1 LGHNA, CDR2 YSLEER. The CDR3 DNA follows: TGCGCCAGCAGCCGAGACCCGGGACCCTCCTACGAGCAGTACTTC. It translates to CASSRDPGPSYEQYF.

The rearrangement links TRBV7-9 to TRBJ2-3; TRBD2 might be the D (6 bases). V was shortened by 6 bases and J by 4 bases, with 14 bases between the two germline ends. This CDR3 comprises 14 residues. The germline CDR1 and CDR2 sequences are SEHNR and FQNEAQ (reference sequence). This chain's CDR3 is CASSPNRESDTQYF. DNA for the CDR3: TGTGCCAGCAGTCCAAATCGGGAGTCAGATACGCAGTATTTT.

The V and J genes are TRBV25-1 and TRBJ2-3; weak D call: TRBD2 (5 bases). This CDR3 region has 13 residues. The germline V gene encodes CDR1 MGHDK and CDR2 SYGVNS. With 0 bases removed from V and 5 bases from J, the gap between germline ends came to 6 bases. The CDR3 DNA follows: TGTGCCAGCAGTGAATATGCGGGAGATACGCAGTATTTT. As protein: CASSEYAGDTQYF. Full variable domain (remainder filled in from reference TRBV25-1 and TRBJ2-3): EADIYQTPRYLVIGTGKKITLECSQTMGHDKMYWYQQDPGMELHLIHYSYGVNSTEKGDLSSESTVSRIRTEHFPLTLESARPSHTSQYLCASSEYAGDTQYFGPGTRLTVL.